Below are 30 T cell receptor beta chains sequenced from a single sample in a study of Graves' ophthalmopathy and Graves' hyperthyroidism. Amplification targeted the TCR beta CDR3 regions, with RNA transcripts as the source material. The authors performed first-round RT-PCR with HTBI primers and then a second-round multiplex PCR. TCRdb reprocessed the multiplex PCR reads via MiXCR and lists one record per CDR3 protein. This sample has around 400,000 distinct CDR3 sequences, with about 16% found just once. Sequenced: peripheral blood. The receptors come from a woman aged 18-29 years with Graves' ophthalmopathy.

This clonotype was observed at least ten times. The rearrangement joins TRBV20-1 to TRBJ2-7; D possibly corresponds to TRBD1 (6 bases). CDR1 and CDR2 from the germline V gene are DFQATT and SNEGSKA (reference sequence). The V gene lost 6 bases and the J gene lost 6 bases, with 18 bases spanning the gap. This CDR3 comprises 13 residues. CDR3 residues: CSALRAGDREQYF. The CDR3 bases are TGCAGTGCCCTCCGAGCAGGGGATCGCGAGCAGTACTTC.

This clonotype was seen at least ten times. The V call is TRBV12-3 or TRBV12-4, the J call TRBJ1-1; TRBD1 matches 11 bases. V lost 2 bases, J lost 7 bases, and 12 bases stayed unmatched. The CDR3 is 17 amino acids. CDR3 coding DNA: TGTGCCAGCAGTTTATCCTTCTGGACCGGGACAGGGGGTGAAGCTTTCTTT. Translating it yields CASSLSFWTGTGGEAFF.

This clonotype was recorded at least ten times. V and J are TRBV6-5 and TRBJ2-7, with D unclear. V lost 11 bases and J lost 4, with 15 bases in between. This CDR3 has 12 amino acids. Germline V CDR1 and CDR2: MNHEY, SVGAGI. The CDR3 region has the DNA TGTGCCTCCCAAGGCGGTCCTTACGAGCAGTACTTC. Its protein product is CASQGGPYEQYF.

In this sample, this clonotype turned up many times. The rearrangement joins TRBV20-1 to TRBJ1-1, with unresolved D. The V end was cut by 3 bases, the J end by 1 base, with 9 bases between. The CDR3 totals 13 residues. In germline, CDR1 is DFQATT, CDR2 SNEGSKA (reference sequence). For the CDR3, the DNA is TGCAGTGCTAGTGGGCAGAGGAACACTGAAGCTTTCTTT. The encoded protein is CSASGQRNTEAFF.

This clonotype showed up many times. V gene TRBV2 combines with J gene TRBJ2-5; the D call may be TRBD1 or TRBD2 (6 bases each). Per germline, CDR1 SNHLY and CDR2 FYNNEI. The CDR3 is 15 residues long. The V gene lost 7 bases and the J gene lost 6 bases, with 21 bases spanning the gap. The CDR3 DNA sequence: TGTGCCAGCAATTACCGGGAGACAGGCGGAAAGACCCAGTACTTC. Its protein product is CASNYRETGGKTQYF.

This clonotype has a count of ten or more. CDR3 sequence reads: CSVVRDRYGYTF. CDR3 sequence (DNA): TGCAGCGTCGTCCGGGACAGATATGGCTACACCTTC. This chain joins TRBV29-1 and TRBJ1-2, with 7 bases that match TRBD1. Germline CDR1 reads SQVTM; CDR2 reads ANQGSEA. Trimming at V came to 6 bases and at J to 5 bases, leaving 6 bases not matched to a gene. This CDR3 is 12 amino acids long.

Many counts were recorded for this clonotype. The gene calls are TRBV6-5 and TRBJ1-1, with 8 bases identical to TRBD1. The CDR3 has 17 amino acids. The V gene end was trimmed by 2 bases and the J gene end by 6 bases; junction bases not matched to a gene: 14. Germline V gives CDR1 MNHEY, CDR2 SVGAGI. CDR3 sequence reads: CASSYLGTGIGGAEAFF. CDR3 sequence (DNA): TGTGCCAGCAGTTACCTGGGGACAGGAATCGGAGGGGCTGAAGCTTTCTTT.

Only a few counts were recorded for this clonotype. This chain connects TRBV12-5 to TRBJ1-1; 7 positions match TRBD1. There are 17 residues in the CDR3. Germline loops: CDR1 LGHNT, CDR2 FRNRAP. The trim removed 0 bases at V and 1 base at J, leaving 8 bases unmatched. DNA of the CDR3: TGTGCTAGTGGTTTGGTATTGGACAGGTGGGGGAACACTGAAGCTTTCTTT. This sequence encodes CASGLVLDRWGNTEAFF.

This clonotype was detected ten times or more. The genes are TRBV28 and TRBJ1-1; D remains unclear. From germline, CDR1 is MDHEN and CDR2 SYDVKM. The CDR3 has 16 residues. Trimming took off 6 bases at V and 2 bases at J, with 19 bases between the two ends. The CDR3 loop is CASSWDTRTGNTEAFF. In DNA, the CDR3 is TGTGCCAGCAGCTGGGATACAAGGACGGGCAACACTGAAGCTTTCTTT.

This clonotype was detected many times. The chain links TRBV28 to TRBJ2-7; tentative D call: TRBD2 (6 bases). Germline V gene data show CDR1 as MDHEN and CDR2 as SYDVKM. V lost 6 bases and J 3 bases, leaving 18 bases between the germline ends. The CDR3 consists of 15 residues. The DNA of the CDR3 is TGTGCCAGCAGCAGCGGACTGCGGGGCGACTACGAGCAGTACTTC. This gives the protein CASSSGLRGDYEQYF. Full variable domain (outside the CDR3, taken from reference TRBV28 and TRBJ2-7): DVKVTQSSRYLVKRTGEKVFLECVQDMDHENMFWYRQDPGLGLRLIYFSYDVKMKEKGDIPEGYSVSREKKERFSLILESASTNQTSMYLCASSSGLRGDYEQYFGPGTRLTVT.

In this sample, this clonotype turned up many times. The gene calls are TRBV11-3 and TRBJ1-3, with 9 bases that match TRBD1. This CDR3 is 18 amino acids long. The germline CDR1 and CDR2 sequences are SGHNT and YENEEA. The V and J ends lost 5 bases and 0 bases, in that order; junction bases with no gene match: 11. This CDR3 reads CASSPGQGLSLSGNTIYF. CDR3 coding DNA: TGTGCCAGCAGCCCGGGACAGGGTCTCTCTCTCTCTGGAAACACCATATATTTT.

This rearrangement joins TRBV30 to TRBJ2-2; 7 bases map to TRBD1. CDR3 length equals 13 residues. Germline values: CDR1 GTSNPN, CDR2 SVGIG (reference sequence). With 2 bases clipped from V and 4 bases from J, the junction kept 1 base outside the gene matches. CDR3 amino acids: CAWSRQGTGELFF. The DNA of the CDR3 is TGTGCCTGGAGTAGACAGGGCACCGGGGAGCTGTTTTTT.

This clonotype showed up many times. V is TRBV6-1 and J is TRBJ2-7; 7 bases line up with TRBD1. The CDR3 spans 17 residues. V lost 0 bases, J lost 3 bases, and 11 bases stayed unmatched. Germline V gene sequence: CDR1 MNHNS, CDR2 SASEGT. The CDR3, as DNA: TGTGCCAGCAGTGAAGCGGAGACAGGGTTAAGTCGCTACGAGCAGTACTTC. Encoded protein: CASSEAETGLSRYEQYF.

This clonotype was recorded many times. The chain recombines TRBV30 with TRBJ2-7; TRBD2 is a possible D gene (5 bases). The CDR3 covers 12 residues. The V gene's germline CDR1 is GTSNPN and CDR2 SVGIG (reference sequence). V was trimmed by 4 bases and J by 3 bases, leaving 10 bases between them. The CDR3 region has the DNA TGTGCCTGGAATCGCCGGGGCTACGAGCAGTACTTC. It encodes CAWNRRGYEQYF.

This clonotype was seen repeatedly, ten times or more. J is TRBJ2-6 and V is TRBV28; 10 bases agree with TRBD2. Germline CDR1 is MDHEN and CDR2 is SYDVKM. J gave up 4 bases and V 5 bases, and 14 bases lay outside the gene matches. The CDR3 extends over 19 amino acids. CDR3 region: CASSPSEREGLTGANVLTF. The CDR3 region has the DNA TGTGCCAGCAGTCCTTCGGAGCGGGAGGGCCTAACGGGGGCCAACGTCCTGACTTTC.

As regards this clonotype: This may come from a read error, since a much larger clone is one base off. V and J are TRBV7-9 and TRBJ1-1, with a possible D match to TRBD1 (5 bases). This CDR3 is 13 amino acids long. Germline V gene sequence: CDR1 SEHNR, CDR2 FQNEAQ (reference sequence). The V gene lost 5 bases and the J gene lost 8 bases, with 15 bases spanning the gap. As DNA, the CDR3 is TGTGCCAGCAGCCCCCGGGACTCCCCGGAAGCTTTCTTT. Its translation is CASSPRDSPEAFF.

In this sample, this clonotype turned up many times. The gene calls are TRBV4-3 and TRBJ1-1; D ambiguous. CDR3 size: 15 residues. The germline V gene has CDR1 LGHNA and CDR2 YSLEER. Trimming shortened V by 0 bases and J by 8 bases, and 16 bases separated the two germline ends. CDR3 protein: CASSQDLGVGREAFF. The CDR3 nucleotides read TGCGCCAGCAGCCAAGATCTCGGGGTGGGCAGGGAAGCTTTCTTT.

Ten or more counts support this clonotype. Germline is not matched at one junction end, which may reflect a read error. The rearrangement links TRBV30 to TRBJ1-1; D uncertain. The CDR3 contains 11 residues. Germline assignment: CDR1 GTSNPN and CDR2 SVGIG (reference sequence). The CDR3 reads CACYGSPEAFF. DNA of the CDR3: TGTGCCTGTTACGGGAGCCCTGAGGCTTTCTTT.

This clonotype was picked up many times. The V call is TRBV3-1, the J call TRBJ2-4; no firm D call. The V end lost 2 bases, the J end lost 0 bases, and 11 bases lay between the germline ends. CDR1 LGHDT and CDR2 YNNKEL come from the germline V gene (reference sequence). The CDR3 is made up of 16 amino acids. In DNA, the CDR3 is TGTGCCAGCAGCCAACCACCAGTTTTAGCCAAAAACATTCAGTACTTC. Translating it yields CASSQPPVLAKNIQYF.

This clonotype appeared many times. The V call is TRBV24-1, the J call TRBJ2-5; the D gene is possibly TRBD2 (5 bases). The CDR3 is 14 residues long. The V and J ends lost 5 bases and 5 bases respectively, with 14 bases between them. From germline, CDR1 is KGHDR and CDR2 SFDVKD. This CDR3 reads CATSASLDGETQYF. The CDR3 DNA sequence: TGTGCCACCAGTGCCTCACTAGACGGGGAGACCCAGTACTTC.

The sample holds many counts of this clonotype. This sequence joins TRBV5-1 and TRBJ1-2; D not certain. V was pared by 0 bases and J by 1 base, with 13 bases between. Germline V gene sequence: CDR1 SGHRS, CDR2 YFSETQ. This CDR3 has 16 amino acids. This chain's CDR3 is CASSLEGGTINYGYTF. The CDR3 coding sequence is TGCGCCAGCAGCTTGGAGGGTGGCACTATTAACTATGGCTACACCTTC.

This clonotype came up many times. The V call is TRBV7-2, the J call TRBJ2-5; no definite D call. Trimming pared 3 bases from V and 1 base from J, leaving 9 bases between. Germline V gene data show CDR1 as SGHTA and CDR2 as FQGNSA. The CDR3 extends over 14 amino acids. The CDR3 reads CASSFAWPQETQYF. Written as DNA, the CDR3 is TGTGCCAGCAGCTTTGCGTGGCCCCAAGAGACCCAGTACTTC. The variable domain in full, with the rest retrieved from reference TRBV7-2 and TRBJ2-5, is GAGVSQSPSNKVTEKGKDVELRCDPISGHTALYWYRQSLGQGLEFLIYFQGNSAPDKSGLPSDRFSAERTGGSVSTLTIQRTQQEDSAVYLCASSFAWPQETQYFGPGTRLLVL.

This rearrangement joins TRBV6-5 to TRBJ2-5; 12 bases agree with TRBD2. Germline V gene data show CDR1 as MNHEY and CDR2 as SVGAGI. The CDR3 covers 18 residues. Germline trimming cut 2 bases from V and 1 base from J; bases unmatched to any gene: 8. This chain's CDR3 is CASSYGTSGWGAQETQYF. The DNA for the CDR3 is TGTGCCAGCAGTTACGGGACTAGCGGGTGGGGGGCCCAAGAGACCCAGTACTTC.

The CDR3, as DNA: TGTGCCAGCAACTCCCTCCGGGACAGGGGAGACAATCAGCCCCAGCATTTT. Its translation is CASNSLRDRGDNQPQHF. The J gene is TRBJ1-5, the V gene TRBV6-2 or TRBV6-3; TRBD1 agrees at 10 bases. Per germline, CDR1 MNHEY and CDR2 SVGEGT. The CDR3 length is 17 residues. The V segment lost 7 bases and the J segment 3 bases; nucleotides outside the gene matches: 12.

Ten or more counts support this clonotype. The V call is TRBV12-3 or TRBV12-4, the J call TRBJ1-2; 9 bases are shared with TRBD1. This CDR3 region has 18 residues. Trimming cost V 5 bases and J 2 bases; bases outside gene matches: 15. CDR3 coding DNA: TGTGCCAGCAGTCGACAAGGGACAGGGCCCTCCCTCAACTATGGCTACACCTTC. Its protein is CASSRQGTGPSLNYGYTF.

This clonotype showed up many times. The chain couples TRBV13 to TRBJ2-5; 8 nucleotides line up with TRBD1. This CDR3 spans 14 amino acids. After removal of 5 bases from V and 2 bases from J, the junction contained 4 bases not matched to a gene. Per germline, CDR1 PRHDT and CDR2 FYEKMQ (reference sequence). The CDR3 DNA sequence: TGTGCCAGCAGCACGAGGACAGGGCAAGAGACCCAGTACTTC. It translates to CASSTRTGQETQYF. The whole variable domain, remainder taken from reference TRBV13 and TRBJ2-5, is AAGVIQSPRHLIKEKRETATLKCYPIPRHDTVYWYQQGPGQDPQFLISFYEKMQSDKGSIPDRFSAQQFSDYHSELNMSSLELGDSALYFCASSTRTGQETQYFGPGTRLLVL.

The table lists this clonotype with many counts. The chain links TRBV13 to TRBJ2-7, with 9 bases lining up with TRBD2. Trimming took 0 bases from V and 3 from J; bases not matched to a gene: 6. The germline gives CDR1 PRHDT, CDR2 FYEKMQ (reference sequence). This CDR3 has 16 amino acids. For the CDR3, the DNA is TGTGCCAGCAGCTTAGGTGCTAGCGGGGTCAACTACGAGCAGTACTTC. Encoded protein: CASSLGASGVNYEQYF.

V and J are TRBV24-1 and TRBJ2-1, with 10 bases lining up with TRBD1. The V gene's germline CDR1 is KGHDR and CDR2 SFDVKD. The CDR3 runs 20 residues. The junction had 29 bases not matched to a gene; V was cut back by 9 bases and J by 10 bases. The CDR3 loop is CATRLPGTGVRDGDGGEQFF. CDR3 sequence (DNA): TGTGCCACCCGTCTTCCCGGGACAGGGGTAAGGGACGGGGACGGGGGGGAGCAGTTCTTC.

The table lists this clonotype with many counts. The chain couples TRBV6-2 or TRBV6-3 to TRBJ2-2, with D unclear. V was trimmed by 7 bases and J by 2 bases, leaving 17 bases between them. The germline V gene encodes CDR1 MNHEY and CDR2 SVGEGT. This CDR3 region has 16 residues. The CDR3 coding sequence is TGTGCCAGCACCTTTGACGGCCCCCGCAACACCGGGGAGCTGTTTTTT. The encoded protein is CASTFDGPRNTGELFF.

In its sample, this clonotype was seen many times. The chain joins TRBV5-1 to TRBJ2-7, with 7 bases that match TRBD2. The trim removed 9 bases at V and 7 bases at J, leaving 19 bases unmatched. The CDR3 loop spans 15 amino acids. Per germline, CDR1 SGHRS and CDR2 YFSETQ. CDR3 region: CAKSWEGPRKIEQYF. CDR3 coding DNA: TGCGCCAAATCCTGGGAGGGGCCTCGAAAAATAGAGCAGTACTTC.